These 8 T cell receptor beta chains came from one sample sequenced in a study of CD8+CD57+ T cells in acquired aplastic anemia. Template material for TCR beta VDJ and CDR3 profiling consisted of genomic DNA. TCRdb recomputed calls from the reads with MiXCR, one row per CDR3 protein. The profile shows around 150,000 distinct CDR3 sequences, roughly 40% of them singletons. The sequenced material came from sorted CD4+, CD8+, or CD8+CD57+ T cells (not recorded which) from PBMCs. All receptors come from a human donor in good health.

The chain combines TRBV27 with TRBJ1-2; possible D gene TRBD1, 5 bases. CDR3 length: 15 amino acids. V shed 6 bases and J shed 4 bases, with 18 bases lying between them. The germline V gene encodes CDR1 MNHEY and CDR2 SMNVEV (reference sequence). The chain's CDR3 is CASSSSGAGLYGYTF. CDR3 nucleotides: TGTGCCAGCAGCTCCTCTGGGGCAGGGCTCTATGGCTACACCTTC.

This clonotype came up many times. The CDR3 sequence: CASSRDRVNYNEQFF. The CDR3 nucleotides read TGTGCCAGTAGTAGGGACAGGGTCAACTACAATGAGCAGTTCTTC. The chain links TRBV19 to TRBJ2-1; 9 bases match TRBD1. V lost 4 bases and J lost 3; bases outside the gene matches: 4. This CDR3 spans 15 amino acids. The germline V gene encodes CDR1 LNHDA and CDR2 SQIVND (reference sequence).

This sequence joins TRBV20-1 and TRBJ2-3; weak D call: TRBD1 (6 bases). In germline, CDR1 is DFQATT, CDR2 SNEGSKA (reference sequence). V lost 4 bases and J 1 base, leaving 12 bases between the germline ends. This CDR3 is built from 14 residues. The CDR3 nucleotides read TGCAGTGCTACAGAGGACAGTCGCACAGATACGCAGTATTTT. This gives the protein CSATEDSRTDTQYF.

This clonotype was detected ten times or more. The chain combines TRBV20-1 with TRBJ1-3; maybe TRBD1 (5 bases). The CDR3 loop spans 16 amino acids. Trimming cost V 3 bases and J 0 bases, with 15 bases left between them. CDR1 is DFQATT, CDR2 SNEGSKA, per germline (reference sequence). The CDR3 here is CSARTTQASSGNTIYF. In DNA, the CDR3 is TGCAGTGCTAGGACCACACAGGCCAGCTCTGGAAACACCATATATTTT.

The table lists this clonotype with many counts. This chain joins TRBV5-4 and TRBJ1-2, with 9 nucleotides matching TRBD1. The V gene's germline CDR1 is SGHNT and CDR2 YYREEE (reference sequence). The CDR3 has 15 amino acids. J lost 8 bases, V lost 2 bases, and 10 bases had no gene match. The CDR3 spells CASSFTWGQGVGYTF. The CDR3 DNA is TGTGCCAGCAGCTTTACGTGGGGACAGGGAGTCGGCTACACCTTC.

This clonotype has more than one count but fewer than ten. The rearrangement links TRBV11-3 to TRBJ2-1; D is perhaps TRBD1 (6 bases). Germline values: CDR1 SGHNT, CDR2 YENEEA. V dropped 3 bases and J dropped 7 bases, with 13 bases sitting between them. The CDR3 covers 14 residues. The CDR3 loop reads CASSLTGPKNEQFF. The CDR3 DNA reads as TGTGCCAGCAGCTTGACAGGCCCGAAGAATGAGCAGTTCTTC.

This clonotype has ten or more counts. The gene calls are TRBV14 and TRBJ1-4; 7 nucleotides align to TRBD1. The V gene's germline CDR1 is SGHDN and CDR2 FVKESK. V shed 4 bases, J shed 6 bases, and the junction held 5 bases outside the gene matches. The CDR3 is 14 residues long. CDR3 DNA sequence: TGTGCCAGCAGCCGCCGGGACAGAGATGAAAAACTGTTTTTT. This gives the protein CASSRRDRDEKLFF.

This clonotype was seen repeatedly, ten times or more. The V call is TRBV10-3, the J call TRBJ1-1, with D possibly being TRBD1 (5 bases). Germline V gene lookup returns CDR1 ENHRY and CDR2 SYGVKD. This CDR3 is built from 13 residues. Trimming cost V 8 bases and J 1 base, with 11 bases left between them. The CDR3 DNA reads as TGTGCCATCGCCGGGACCGGGAACACTGAAGCTTTCTTT. Its translation is CAIAGTGNTEAFF.